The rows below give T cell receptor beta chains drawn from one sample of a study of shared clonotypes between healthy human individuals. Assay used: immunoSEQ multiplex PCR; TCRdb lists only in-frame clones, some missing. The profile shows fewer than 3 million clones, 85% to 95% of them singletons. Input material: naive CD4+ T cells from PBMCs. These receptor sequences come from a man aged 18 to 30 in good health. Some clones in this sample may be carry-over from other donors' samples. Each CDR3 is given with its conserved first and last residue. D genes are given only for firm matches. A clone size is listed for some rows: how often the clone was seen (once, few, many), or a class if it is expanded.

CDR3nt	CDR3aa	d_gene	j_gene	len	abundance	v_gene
TGTGCCAGCAGCTTACGTCCCACCGGGCTAGCGGGAGTAGATACGCAGTATTTT	CASSLRPTGLAGVDTQYF	TRBD2	TRBJ2-3	18	-	TRBV11-1
TGTGCCAGCAGCTTACGGACAGTGAACACCGGGGAGCTGTTTTTT	CASSLRTVNTGELFF	-	TRBJ2-2	15	few	TRBV7-6
TGTGCCAGCAGCTTAGCGGGGAGTCGGGCAGATACGCAGTATTTT	CASSLAGSRADTQYF	-	TRBJ2-3	15	-	TRBV7-6
TGTGCCAGCAGTTTTCCAGGGGGTTATGGCTACACCTTC	CASSFPGGYGYTF	TRBD1	TRBJ1-2	13	few	TRBV27
TGTGCCAGCAGCTTAACTCAGCGCTCCATGAACACTGAAGCTTTCTTT	CASSLTQRSMNTEAFF	-	TRBJ1-1	16	-	TRBV5-6
TGTGCCAGCTGTAAGGCACAGGGGTATGAGCAGTACTTC	CASCKAQGYEQYF	TRBD1	TRBJ2-7	13	-	TRBV28
TGTGCCAGCAGCTTGGTACTAGCGGGCAACTCCTACGAGCAGTACTTC	CASSLVLAGNSYEQYF	TRBD2	TRBJ2-7	16	-	TRBV5-5
TGTGCCAGCAGCCTCGGGACAGGGAGCTCCTACGAGCAGTACTTC	CASSLGTGSSYEQYF	TRBD1	TRBJ2-7	15	-	TRBV7-3
TGTGCTAGTGGTTTGTACGGAGGGGGAGCGAGCTATGGCTACACCTTC	CASGLYGGGASYGYTF	-	TRBJ1-2	16	-	TRBV12-5
TGTGCCCAAGGAGGGGGCCACGAGCAGTACTTC	CAQGGGHEQYF	-	TRBJ2-7	11	-	TRBV30
TGTGCCACCAGCAGAGATCTAAGGGACGGTGAGCAGTTCTTC	CATSRDLRDGEQFF	-	TRBJ2-1	14	-	TRBV15
TGTGCCAGCAGAAGGGACAGGGGAAACTATGGCTACACCTTC	CASRRDRGNYGYTF	TRBD1	TRBJ1-2	14	once	TRBV28
TGTGCCAGCAGCGTAGGTTCAGGGGCGAACCCAACTAATGAAAAACTGTTTTTT	CASSVGSGANPTNEKLFF	-	TRBJ1-4	18	-	TRBV9
TGTGCCAGCAGCCCAGGGGGATTTCTCTACGAGCAGTACTTC	CASSPGGFLYEQYF	TRBD1	TRBJ2-7	14	-	TRBV14
TGTGCCAGTAGTCCGGGGTGGAGCTCCTACGAGCAGTACTTC	CASSPGWSSYEQYF	-	TRBJ2-7	14	once	TRBV19
TGTGCCAGCAGCTCGACACCCAACTCCTACGAGCAGTACTTC	CASSSTPNSYEQYF	-	TRBJ2-7	14	-	TRBV7-9
TGTGCCAGCAGCCTGGGGGCTCAGCCCCAGCATTTT	CASSLGAQPQHF	-	TRBJ1-5	12	-	TRBV7-9
TGTGCCAGCAGTGAGCCTACCAATCGAAAGGAGCAGTACTTC	CASSEPTNRKEQYF	-	TRBJ2-7	14	-	TRBV6-1
TGTGCCAGCACCCCTGTGGGTACCTACGAGCAGTACTTC	CASTPVGTYEQYF	-	TRBJ2-7	13	-	TRBV28
TGTGCCGCCACCACTAGCGGGAGTATGTACGAGCAGTACTTC	CAATTSGSMYEQYF	TRBD2	TRBJ2-7	14	-	TRBV6-6
TGTGCCAGCAGTTTCCCGGGTAAGGGGGCGCCCGAGCAGTACTTC	CASSFPGKGAPEQYF	TRBD1	TRBJ2-7	15	-	TRBV27
TGTGCCAGCAGTTTACGCGGGATTGGGGCCAACGTCCTGACTTTC	CASSLRGIGANVLTF	-	TRBJ2-6	15	-	TRBV28
TGTGCCAGCAGAGAACAGGGAGGGAACTATGGCTACACCTTC	CASREQGGNYGYTF	-	TRBJ1-2	14	-	TRBV28
TGTGCCAGCAGCTTAGATGTGGACGCTGAAGCTTTCTTT	CASSLDVDAEAFF	-	TRBJ1-1	13	few	TRBV7-9
TGCGCCAGCAGCTTGGGAGGGTCAAAAGAGACCCAGTACTTC	CASSLGGSKETQYF	-	TRBJ2-5	14	-	TRBV5-1
TGTGCCAGCAGTGAAAGGACAGGTACCCTACCTCAGCCCCAGCATTTT	CASSERTGTLPQPQHF	TRBD1	TRBJ1-5	16	-	TRBV6-1
TGTGCCAGCAGTGAGACATCTAGCCGTTTGCCCCAGCATTTT	CASSETSSRLPQHF	-	TRBJ1-5	14	-	TRBV27
TGTGCCAGCAGCCTGACAGGGGGCGCGATAACCGGGGAGCTGTTTTTT	CASSLTGGAITGELFF	TRBD1	TRBJ2-2	16	-	TRBV5-4
TGCGCCAGCAGCTTGTTGGCTACGAGCTCCTACGAGCAGTACTTC	CASSLLATSSYEQYF	-	TRBJ2-7	15	-	TRBV5-1
TGTGCCAGCTGGGACTCCTCGTACCAAGAGACCCAGTACTTC	CASWDSSYQETQYF	-	TRBJ2-5	14	-	TRBV2
TGTGCCAGCAGTCCACAGGTTTGGGTGAACACTGAAGCTTTCTTT	CASSPQVWVNTEAFF	-	TRBJ1-1	15	-	TRBV6-1
TGTGCCAGCACCGCCACAGGGTTCCCCGGGGAGCTGTTTTTT	CASTATGFPGELFF	-	TRBJ2-2	14	-	TRBV6-6
TGCGCCAGCAGCCCGACTGACGGGTCCGAGCAGTACTTC	CASSPTDGSEQYF	-	TRBJ2-7	13	-	TRBV5-1
TGTGCCAGCAGCCTAGGGGGACTCCCTAACAATGAGCAGTTCTTC	CASSLGGLPNNEQFF	-	TRBJ2-1	15	-	TRBV7-2
TGTGCCAGCAGCCCGAAAAGTGGGCCCTACGAGCAGTACTTC	CASSPKSGPYEQYF	-	TRBJ2-7	14	-	TRBV5-4
TGTGCCAGCAGCTTAGGGGACAGGGGATGGAACATTCAGTACTTC	CASSLGDRGWNIQYF	TRBD1	TRBJ2-4	15	-	TRBV7-9
TGTGCCAGCAGGACCCCGGACAGCTACAATGAGCAGTTCTTC	CASRTPDSYNEQFF	-	TRBJ2-1	14	-	TRBV6-1
TGTGCCAGCAGCGTAGGGAACGGGAGGACCTACAATGAGCAGTTCTTC	CASSVGNGRTYNEQFF	TRBD2	TRBJ2-1	16	once	TRBV9
TGTGCCAGCAGTTACCAGACAGGGGCGAACACCGGGGAGCTGTTTTTT	CASSYQTGANTGELFF	TRBD1	TRBJ2-2	16	few	TRBV6-5
TGTGCCAGCTCACTACAGGGGGCTGGCACTAATGAAAAACTGTTTTTT	CASSLQGAGTNEKLFF	TRBD1	TRBJ1-4	16	-	TRBV18
TGTGCCAGCAGCTTCGGCACAGATACGCAGTATTTT	CASSFGTDTQYF	-	TRBJ2-3	12	-	TRBV11-2
TGTGCCAGCACGAGGGCGGGAGTCCTCCCGGATACGCAGTATTTT	CASTRAGVLPDTQYF	TRBD2	TRBJ2-3	15	-	TRBV6-1
TGTGCCAGCAGGGAAGGGACTAGCGGGTACACAGATACGCAGTATTTT	CASREGTSGYTDTQYF	TRBD2	TRBJ2-3	16	-	TRBV2
TGTGCCAGAGCACGCGGGCCTGAAAGAAAACTGTTTTTT	CARARGPERKLFF	-	TRBJ1-4	13	-	TRBV6-5
TGTGCCAGCAGATTAGAGCGGGAGGGCGCGACCCAGTACTTC	CASRLEREGATQYF	TRBD2	TRBJ2-5	14	-	TRBV6-5
TGTGCCAGCAGCGCGGACCGGGACAGGCTCAATCAGCCCCAGCATTTT	CASSADRDRLNQPQHF	TRBD1	TRBJ1-5	16	-	TRBV5-5
TGCGCCAGCAGCTTGATGTTTGATTTAGAGACCCAGTACTTC	CASSLMFDLETQYF	-	TRBJ2-5	14	-	TRBV5-1
TGTGCCAGCAGAAACAGGGGGCGGCGGAGCGAGCAGTACTTC	CASRNRGRRSEQYF	TRBD1	TRBJ2-7	14	-	TRBV27
TGTGCCAGTACCAGGCTTAACTATGGCTACACCTTC	CASTRLNYGYTF	-	TRBJ1-2	12	few	TRBV28
TGTGCCAGCAGTTTGGGTTTCTGGCGCAATCAGCCCCAGCATTTT	CASSLGFWRNQPQHF	-	TRBJ1-5	15	-	TRBV28
TGTGCCAGCAGCTTAGCGGGAGGGCGTCCAGATACGCAGTATTTT	CASSLAGGRPDTQYF	TRBD2	TRBJ2-3	15	-	TRBV7-2
TGCGCCAGCAGCTTAACAGCGCCGAACACCGGGGAGCTGTTTTTT	CASSLTAPNTGELFF	-	TRBJ2-2	15	once	TRBV5-1
TGTGCCAGCAGATCGTCGGCGGCGCCTACTGATTACGAGCAGTACTTC	CASRSSAAPTDYEQYF	-	TRBJ2-7	16	-	TRBV4-2